The present entry profiles one TCR beta chain with its context. This entry comes from a study of CD8 T cells in Susac syndrome. This CDR3 has 14 residues. CDR1 is SGHRS and CDR2 is YFSETQ in the germline V gene. The V end lost 2 bases, the J end lost 1 base, and 9 bases lay between the germline ends. Random hexamers were used to reverse transcribe an amount of about 0.45 to 1 ug RNA. A single record per CDR3 protein comes from TCRdb applying MiXCR to the immunoSEQ multiplex PCR reads. The sample lists 77,000 or so distinct CDR3 sequences, approximately 94% occurring once. This sequence was found in a human donor with Susac syndrome. This rearrangement joins TRBV5-1 to TRBJ1-1; unclear D gene. The sample was CD4+ T cells from PBMCs. In nucleotides, the CDR3 is TGCGCCAGCAGCTTACAAGTTGGGAACACTGAAGCTTTCTTT. Its protein product is CASSLQVGNTEAFF.